The source of this TCR beta chain is a study of blood T cells in healthy people across ages. About the study: Every two T cells gave about one barcoded beta molecule via template switching.

This clonotype came up a few times. Using a J-beta primer mix together with a sample-barcoded 5' primer, a second PCR was run for about 7 to 12 cycles. TCRdb recomputed calls from the 5' RACE reads with MiXCR, one row per CDR3 protein. This table has almost 800,000 distinct CDR3 sequences, 58% appearing once. All donors came from Russia, were Caucasian and healthy, and spanned ages roughly 6 to 100. This sequence originates from a man younger than 40 in good health. Sequenced material: blood.

This chain's CDR3 is CSVLFDLAGNIQYF. CDR3 in DNA: TGCAGCGTTTTATTTGATCTAGCTGGGAACATTCAGTACTTC. This chain joins TRBV29-1 and TRBJ2-4; D possibly corresponds to TRBD2 (5 bases). The germline V gene encodes CDR1 SQVTM and CDR2 ANQGSEA. Trimming left V 5 bases short and J 7 bases short, with 18 bases between. This CDR3 has 14 residues.